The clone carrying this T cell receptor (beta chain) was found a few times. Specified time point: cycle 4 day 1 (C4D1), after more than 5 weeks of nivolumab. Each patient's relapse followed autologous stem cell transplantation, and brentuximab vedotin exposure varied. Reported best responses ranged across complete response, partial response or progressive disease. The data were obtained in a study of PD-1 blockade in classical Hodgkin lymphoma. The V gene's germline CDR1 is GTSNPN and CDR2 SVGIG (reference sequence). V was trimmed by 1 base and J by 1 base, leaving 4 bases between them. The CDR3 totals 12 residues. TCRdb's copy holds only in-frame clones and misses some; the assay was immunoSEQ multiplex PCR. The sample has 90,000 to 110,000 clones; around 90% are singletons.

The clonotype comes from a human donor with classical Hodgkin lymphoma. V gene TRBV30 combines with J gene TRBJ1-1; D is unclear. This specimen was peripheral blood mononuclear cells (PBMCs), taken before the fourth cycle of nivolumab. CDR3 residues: CAWSEANTEAFF. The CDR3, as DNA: TGTGCCTGGAGTGAAGCGAACACTGAAGCTTTCTTT.